The clone carrying this TCR beta chain was counted a single time. Germline and junction disagree at one end, which may indicate a read error. Germline CDR1 is MNHEY and CDR2 is SMNVEV (reference sequence). CDR3 length: 13 amino acids. Researchers collected roughly 9.8 milliliters of peripheral blood from every single donor. The record originates from a study of blood T cells in healthy people across ages. PCR was performed a second time for about 7 to 12 cycles using a sample-barcoded 5' primer and a J-beta primer mix. TCRdb re-called the 5' RACE reads through MiXCR, storing one row per CDR3 protein. This sample has 1 million or so distinct CDR3 sequences, with over 35% found just once.

The sequenced material came from blood. V usage is TRBV27 and J usage is TRBJ2-7; TRBD1 matches 7 bases. The clonotype comes from a woman between 55 and 75 years old in good health. In nucleotides, the CDR3 is TGTGCCTGCAGACAGGGCCTATCCTACGAGCAGTACTTC. It translates to CACRQGLSYEQYF.